One T cell receptor beta chain is described in this entry. What it binds is not known. TCRdb's table, derived via immunoSEQ multiplex PCR, lists solely in-frame clones and lacks some. The sample carries under 120,000 clones, about 89% recorded once. These data originate in a study of identifying expanded T cells in peripheral blood. The length of the CDR3 is 17 residues. V lost 4 bases and J 0 bases, leaving 16 bases between the germline ends. Per the germline V gene, CDR1 is MNHEY and CDR2 is SMNVEV (reference sequence). General study results and limits: Technical replicates showed roughly 1.2 changed clones; roughly two weeks around 15; four weeks 19. Roughly two-week clone count variance significantly increased as total template count grew.

Healthy donors had no documented immune events, such as infections, while sampled. Material for sequencing was blood. The clonotype was recovered from a person between 18 and 70 years old in good health. This chain uses TRBV27 with TRBJ2-1, with D possibly called TRBD1 or TRBD2 (5 bases each). CDR3 in DNA: TGTGCCAGCAGTTCCCCGGGACCCTACAGCTCCTACAATGAGCAGTTCTTC. Amino acids: CASSSPGPYSSYNEQFF.